This T cell receptor beta chain was documented in a study of T cells in Graves' hyperthyroidism and ophthalmopathy. Study-wide background: Peripheral blood collection took place at initial diagnosis, before any treatment.

Notes on this clonotype: Its specificity is not known. A junction end diverges from the germline sequence, so it may reflect a read error.

The CDR3 totals 11 residues. CDR1 and CDR2 from the germline V gene are SGHTA and FQGNSA. What was amplified from RNA transcripts were TCR beta CDR3 regions. HTBI primers were used for first-round RT-PCR of the TCR CDR3. TCRdb passed the multiplex PCR reads through MiXCR, listing each CDR3 protein once. This sample has a few hundred thousand distinct CDR3 sequences, with approximately 17% found just once. Study findings and constraints: In validation, the model predicted ophthalmopathy. These predictions came a median about 6.5 months before onset.

Among ophthalmopathy patients, the Clinical Activity Score reached at least 3, the NOSPECS grade reached at least 4, and duration remained under 3 months. Not enrolled were patients with uncontrolled infection, other autoimmune disease, pregnancy or lactation. The sequence derives from a woman aged 55-75 years with Graves' ophthalmopathy. The sample taken for sequencing was blood. The chain carries TRBV7-2 and TRBJ2-5, with TRBD2 matching over 8 bases. CDR3 sequence reads: CASSFRGGINF. CDR3 bases: TGTGCCAGCAGCTTTCGGGGGGGAATCAACTTC. Drawing the rest from reference TRBV7-2 and TRBJ2-5, the complete variable domain is GAGVSQSPSNKVTEKGKDVELRCDPISGHTALYWYRQSLGQGLEFLIYFQGNSAPDKSGLPSDRFSAERTGGSVSTLTIQRTQQEDSAVYLCASSFRGGINFGPGTRLLVL.